The next 31 T cell receptor beta chains were all read from a single sample in a study of T cell repertoires in aging, cancer and after chemotherapy. Peripheral blood genomic DNA, not sorted cells or RNA, was the template. A mixed TRB-A/B primer pool amplified rearranged TRB by multiplex touch-down PCR. TCRdb itself ran the multiplex PCR reads through MiXCR, one entry per CDR3 protein. The sample has around 2,200 distinct CDR3 sequences, roughly 30% seen once; the top ten hold about a third. Specimen: blood. The receptor set was obtained from a human donor in good health.

The chain couples TRBV24-1 to TRBJ2-3; D perhaps matches TRBD1 (6 bases). Germline assignment: CDR1 KGHDR and CDR2 SFDVKD. V lost 3 bases and J 10 bases, leaving 16 bases between the germline ends. The CDR3 is 14 amino acids. The CDR3 nucleotides read TGTGCCACCAGTGATAGCTGGGGGCGAGTCGCGCAGTATTTT. Its protein product is CATSDSWGRVAQYF.

This clonotype was seen a handful of times. The chain couples TRBV12-3 or TRBV12-4 to TRBJ2-5; 10 nucleotides align to TRBD2. The ends lost 4 bases at V and 5 bases at J; junction bases unmatched: 7. The CDR3 is 15 amino acids. The CDR3 sequence: CASSYSGRAGETQYF. In nucleotides, the CDR3 is TGTGCCAGCAGTTACAGCGGGAGGGCCGGGGAGACCCAGTACTTC.

This clonotype was seen more than once but under ten times. The rearrangement uses TRBV10-3 and TRBJ1-4; a weak D match, TRBD1 (6 bases). The germline V gene encodes CDR1 ENHRY and CDR2 SYGVKD. V was clipped by 0 bases and J by 8 bases, with 13 bases between them. This CDR3 contains 15 residues. CDR3 DNA: TGTGCCATCAGTGAGTCACAGGGCGGGCGGGAAAAACTGTTTTTT. This sequence encodes CAISESQGGREKLFF.

This clonotype appeared a few times. J is TRBJ2-5 and V is TRBV7-2; 7 nucleotides match TRBD2. Germline CDR1 SGHTA, CDR2 FQGNSA. The CDR3 covers 14 residues. With 0 bases clipped from V and 3 bases from J, the junction kept 1 base outside the gene matches. This CDR3 is CASSLAGGKETQYF. The DNA of the CDR3 is TGTGCCAGCAGCTTAGCGGGAGGGAAAGAGACCCAGTACTTC.

This clonotype has only a few counts. The chain joins TRBV6-2 or TRBV6-3 to TRBJ2-7, with D maybe TRBD2 (6 bases). The germline V gene has CDR1 MNHEY and CDR2 SVGEGT. The CDR3 consists of 15 residues. Trimming stripped 0 bases from V and 6 bases from J, with 15 bases between. The CDR3 spells CASSYSRGSGGEQYF. In DNA form, the CDR3 reads TGTGCCAGCAGTTACTCACGGGGGAGTGGCGGCGAGCAGTACTTC.

This clonotype was counted between two and nine times. The chain joins TRBV5-4 to TRBJ2-2; tentatively, D is TRBD1 (5 bases). V was pared by 1 base and J by 0 bases, with 7 bases between. Germline CDR1 reads SGHNT; CDR2 reads YYREEE (reference sequence). CDR3 length: 15 amino acids. CDR3 coding DNA: TGTGCCAGCAGCTTGAAGGGGTCGAACACCGGGGAGCTGTTTTTT. It is translated as CASSLKGSNTGELFF.

The CDR3 region is CASSFPGGAGPDTQYF. DNA for the CDR3: TGTGCCAGCAGTTTCCCGGGAGGGGCAGGCCCAGATACGCAGTATTTT. The J gene is TRBJ2-3, the V gene TRBV6-2 or TRBV6-3; 8 bases fit TRBD2. CDR1 and CDR2 from the germline V gene are MNHEY and SVGEGT. This CDR3 contains 16 residues. V dropped 4 bases and J dropped 4; count of bases not matched to a gene: 10.

This clonotype was recorded a few times. This chain joins TRBV5-1 and TRBJ2-1; TRBD1 is a possible D gene (5 bases). Trimming shortened V by 2 bases and J by 4 bases, and 10 bases separated the two germline ends. This CDR3 contains 14 residues. The germline CDR1 and CDR2 sequences are SGHRS and YFSETQ. Written as DNA, the CDR3 is TGCGCCAGCAGCTTAGACAGACCTTACAATGAGCAGTTCTTC. Translating it yields CASSLDRPYNEQFF.

By share, this clonotype ranks as medium-sized. The chain employs TRBV27 and TRBJ2-7, with TRBD1 matching over 9 bases. CDR1 and CDR2 (germline): MNHEY, SMNVEV (reference sequence). The trim removed 5 bases at V and 2 bases at J, leaving 7 bases unmatched. This CDR3 comprises 15 residues. The CDR3 DNA is TGTGCCAGCAGTCCGTCCGGGACAGGGCCCTACGAGCAGTACTTC. Translation gives CASSPSGTGPYEQYF.

This clonotype was observed a single time. The gene calls are TRBV4-3 and TRBJ1-5; no firm D call. Germline V lookup: CDR1 LGHNA, CDR2 YSLEER. The CDR3 loop spans 16 amino acids. V lost 4 bases and J lost 2, with 15 bases in between. CDR3 nucleotide sequence: TGCGCCAGCAGCCCACAAAGGTTTTCGGGCAATCAGCCCCAGCATTTT. This sequence encodes CASSPQRFSGNQPQHF.

V usage is TRBV30 and J usage is TRBJ1-6, with TRBD1 as a possible D gene (6 bases). The CDR3 is 16 residues long. In germline, CDR1 is GTSNPN, CDR2 SVGIG (reference sequence). V was cut by 0 bases and J by 2 bases, with 11 bases left in between. The CDR3 reads CAWSVTGNPYNSPLHF. DNA of the CDR3: TGTGCCTGGAGTGTAACAGGGAACCCCTATAATTCACCCCTCCACTTT.

By sample share, this clonotype is medium-sized. This chain links TRBV30 with TRBJ2-3, with D perhaps TRBD1 (6 bases). Germline assignment: CDR1 GTSNPN and CDR2 SVGIG (reference sequence). CDR3 length: 11 residues. Trimming removed 3 bases from V and 9 bases from J, with 10 bases in between. The CDR3 here is CAWRVQGTQYF. CDR3 in DNA: TGTGCCTGGAGGGTCCAGGGGACGCAGTATTTT.

The rearrangement uses TRBV30 and TRBJ2-7; 8 nucleotides align to TRBD2. Germline V gives CDR1 GTSNPN, CDR2 SVGIG (reference sequence). J gave up 7 bases and V 6 bases, and 8 bases lay outside the gene matches. The CDR3 extends over 12 amino acids. The chain's CDR3 is CACYPGGHEQYF. Here the CDR3 DNA reads TGTGCCTGTTACCCGGGGGGGCATGAGCAGTACTTC.

On this clonotype itself: This could be a read error, since a much larger clone is one nucleotide away. The genes are TRBV19 and TRBJ2-7; the D is unclear. The J call could be wrong; TRBJ2-5 is a better fit for the DNA end. CDR1 is LNHDA, CDR2 SQIVND, per germline (reference sequence). There are 14 residues in the CDR3. CDR3 bases: TGTGCCAGTATTGCCTCAAGGGCCGGTGGGACCCAGTACTTC. This gives the protein CASIASRAGGTQYF.

Only one count was recorded for this clonotype. The genes are TRBV20-1 and TRBJ2-3, with 11 bases identical to TRBD1. This CDR3 is built from 14 residues. Germline CDR1 is DFQATT and CDR2 is SNEGSKA (reference sequence). J gave up 4 bases and V 5 bases, and 5 bases lay outside the gene matches. CDR3 in DNA: TGCAGTGCTGCGGGACAGGGGGTAGCAGATACGCAGTATTTT. This sequence encodes CSAAGQGVADTQYF.

This clonotype was found a few times. The chain uses TRBV7-9 and TRBJ1-2, with unresolved D. The V end lost 5 bases, the J end lost 4 bases, and 17 bases lay between the germline ends. Germline V lookup: CDR1 SEHNR, CDR2 FQNEAQ (reference sequence). The CDR3 spans 15 residues. CDR3 nucleotides: TGTGCCAGCAGCGCGGGCCTAACTAGTGGCTATGGCTACACCTTC. Its protein is CASSAGLTSGYGYTF.

Only a few counts were recorded for this clonotype. The genes are TRBV5-6 and TRBJ1-3, with 12 bases that match TRBD1. The germline gives CDR1 SGHDT, CDR2 YYEEEE. V shed 4 bases, J shed 3 bases, and the junction held 11 bases outside the gene matches. This CDR3 has 18 residues. CDR3 sequence: CASSHGTGGDLYGNTIYF. The CDR3 DNA reads as TGTGCCAGCAGCCACGGGACAGGGGGCGATTTATATGGAAACACCATATATTTT.

The chain joins TRBV30 to TRBJ2-7, with unresolved D. This CDR3 is built from 13 residues. Germline lookup yields CDR1 GTSNPN and CDR2 SVGIG (reference sequence). V lost 1 base and J lost 2, with 9 bases in between. This CDR3 is CAWSGGQAYEQYF. The CDR3 nucleotides are TGTGCCTGGAGTGGGGGTCAGGCCTACGAGCAGTACTTC.

This chain connects TRBV6-5 to TRBJ2-1, with 10 bases matching TRBD1. CDR3 length: 15 residues. V shed 6 bases, J shed 4 bases, and the junction held 6 bases outside the gene matches. The germline V gene has CDR1 MNHEY and CDR2 SVGAGI. The CDR3 DNA is TGTGCCAGCAGCTCCGGGACAGGGGAATACAATGAGCAGTTCTTC. This codes for CASSSGTGEYNEQFF.

This chain connects TRBV6-2 or TRBV6-3 to TRBJ2-2; the match to TRBD2 covers 10 bases. Germline V CDR1 and CDR2: MNHEY, SVGEGT. The CDR3 length is 17 residues. Trimming at V came to 0 bases and at J to 6 bases, leaving 7 bases not matched to a gene. CDR3 DNA: TGTGCCAGCAGTTACTCGGGGAAGCGGGAGGGCGCCGGGGAGCTGTTTTTT. Encoded protein: CASSYSGKREGAGELFF.

This clonotype was seen a few times. The chain uses TRBV12-3 or TRBV12-4 and TRBJ2-7; unclear D gene. The V gene lost 5 bases and the J gene lost 6 bases, with 23 bases spanning the gap. The CDR3 has 16 residues. CDR3 region: CASSPTGPSRYSEQYF. The CDR3 DNA is TGTGCCAGCAGTCCGACTGGACCCTCTCGCTACTCCGAGCAGTACTTC.

This sequence joins TRBV6-5 and TRBJ1-2, with D tentatively TRBD1 (5 bases). Germline CDR1 and CDR2: MNHEY and SVGAGI. The CDR3 extends over 15 amino acids. V was pared by 6 bases and J by 3 bases, with 17 bases between. The CDR3 spells CASSSDAGGDYGYTF. The CDR3 DNA follows: TGTGCCAGCAGCTCAGATGCCGGGGGGGACTATGGCTACACCTTC.

The chain uses TRBV5-1 and TRBJ2-7; TRBD2 is a possible D gene (6 bases). V was pared by 6 bases and J by 0 bases, with 10 bases between. The CDR3 totals 13 residues. Germline CDR1 is SGHRS and CDR2 is YFSETQ. The CDR3 protein is CASTEGSSYEQYF. The CDR3 DNA reads as TGCGCCAGCACGGAGGGGTCCTCCTACGAGCAGTACTTC. The complete variable domain, with remaining parts taken from reference TRBV5-1 and TRBJ2-7, reads KAGVTQTPRYLIKTRGQQVTLSCSPISGHRSVSWYQQTPGQGLQFLFEYFSETQRNKGNFPGRFSGRQFSNSRSEMNVSTLELGDSALYLCASTEGSSYEQYFGPGTRLTVT.

This chain connects TRBV5-1 to TRBJ2-2; TRBD2 agrees at 8 bases. The CDR3 totals 14 residues. From germline, CDR1 is SGHRS and CDR2 YFSETQ. V was clipped by 4 bases and J by 7 bases; unmatched bases: 6. The chain's CDR3 is CASSRLATNGELFF. The CDR3 bases are TGCGCCAGCAGCCGACTAGCGACTAACGGGGAGCTGTTTTTT.

In its sample, this clonotype was seen a few times. The chain carries TRBV27 and TRBJ1-1, with TRBD1 matching 8 bases. Germline CDR1 and CDR2: MNHEY and SMNVEV (reference sequence). The CDR3 length is 14 residues. V lost 4 bases and J lost 5; bases outside the gene matches: 6. Written as DNA, the CDR3 is TGTGCCAGCAGTTCTAGGACAGGGCTAACTGAAGCTTTCTTT. As protein: CASSSRTGLTEAFF.

In this sample, this clonotype turned up a few times. The chain is built from TRBV5-6 and TRBJ2-7; 9 bases align to TRBD1. Germline V gene sequence: CDR1 SGHDT, CDR2 YYEEEE. Trimming removed 2 bases from V and 5 bases from J; junction bases left unmatched: 5. This CDR3 region has 14 residues. The DNA for the CDR3 is TGTGCCAGCAGCTTTATCGGGACAGGGAACGAGCAGTACTTC. Residues: CASSFIGTGNEQYF.

This chain uses TRBV18 with TRBJ2-7; 14 bases align to TRBD2. V dropped 5 bases and J dropped 9; count of bases not matched to a gene: 3. The CDR3 is 13 amino acids. The germline V gene encodes CDR1 KGHSH and CDR2 LQKENI. CDR3 region: CASSGTSGRRQYF. In nucleotides, the CDR3 is TGTGCCAGCTCAGGGACTAGCGGGAGACGGCAGTACTTC.

The genes are TRBV19 and TRBJ1-2; D perhaps matches TRBD1 (5 bases). The CDR3 covers 14 residues. Between the trimmed V and J ends, which lost 6 bases and 8 bases, there was a span of 19 bases. CDR1 LNHDA and CDR2 SQIVND come from the germline V gene (reference sequence). CDR3 nucleotides: TGTGCCAGTAGAATCCCCGGGCAGGGCGGCGGCTACACCTTC. Translating it yields CASRIPGQGGGYTF.

This clonotype is medium-sized in the sample. This chain connects TRBV10-3 to TRBJ2-2; TRBD2 aligns across 11 bases. The CDR3 length is 16 residues. Trimming cost V 6 bases and J 8 bases; bases outside gene matches: 11. Germline CDR1 reads ENHRY; CDR2 reads SYGVKD. CDR3 DNA sequence: TGTGCCATCAGCGCCGGGACTAGCGGAGCGAGGGGGGAGCTGTTTTTT. This gives the protein CAISAGTSGARGELFF.

By share, this clonotype ranks as medium-sized (0.01 to 0.1%). The chain uses TRBV30 and TRBJ2-7; 9 bases match TRBD1. V gave up 2 bases and J gave up 2 bases; unmatched junction bases: 1. CDR1 is GTSNPN and CDR2 is SVGIG in the germline V gene (reference sequence). The CDR3 runs 13 residues. The CDR3 DNA reads TGTGCCTGGAGTAGACAGGGGGCCTACGAGCAGTACTTC. Its protein is CAWSRQGAYEQYF.

The CDR3 loop reads CASSEGTGAYEQYF. The CDR3 bases are TGTGCCAGCAGTGAAGGGACAGGGGCCTACGAGCAGTACTTC. This sequence joins TRBV6-4 and TRBJ2-7; 10 nucleotides align to TRBD1. Germline V gene lookup returns CDR1 MRHNA and CDR2 SNTAGT. CDR3 length: 14 amino acids. The J segment lost 2 bases and the V segment lost 3 bases, leaving 1 base of the junction unmatched.